The clone carrying this T cell receptor beta chain was picked up many times. Its antigen is still unknown. This entry is derived from a study of T-cell reconstitution after alpha-beta-depleted transplantation in children. Overall study results and limits: Some patients' high day-60 TCRbeta diversity was attributed to recipient cells surviving conditioning. Reportedly, alpha-beta T cells present about two months post-transplant originated from several hundred expanded clones of graft origin. By one year post-transplant, T-cell counts and diversity largely arose from T cells that were newly produced.

TCRbeta library preparation incorporated unique molecular identifiers. Each CDR3 protein is one row after TCRdb ran MiXCR on the PCR reads. The data show around 190,000 distinct CDR3 sequences, 6.6% seen once. Germline-derived CDR1 and CDR2 are MNHEY and SMNVEV (reference sequence). The CDR3 length is 16 residues. V lost 5 bases, J lost 8 bases, and 24 bases lay in between. The sequence derives from a boy younger than 10 with acute lymphoblastic leukemia, due to receive a stem cell transplant. The rearrangement uses TRBV27 and TRBJ1-2; D ambiguous. The sequenced sample was PBMCs, obtained before TCRalphabeta/CD19-depleted stem cell transplant. This CDR3 reads CASSTTSSLASRGYTF. CDR3 nucleotide sequence: TGTGCCAGCAGTACTACGTCTTCACTGGCCTCTCGGGGCTACACCTTC.